Listed below are T cell receptor beta chains from one sample, sequenced in a study of T cell clones after liver transplantation. This table comes from immunoSEQ multiplex PCR, and its TCRdb copy is limited to in-frame clones, with some not included. The table lists some 23,000 clones, over 55% of them singletons. The sequences come from CD4+ T cells from blood, collected before liver transplant. The source of these receptors is a human donor who received a liver transplant. Both conserved end residues are part of each CDR3. D genes are given only for firm matches. Expanded clones get a size class; other rows say once, few or many, or leave the size out.

d_gene	len	abundance	v_gene	j_gene	CDR3nt	CDR3aa
.	13	once	TRBV5-1	TRBJ1-2	TGCGCCAGCAGCTTGGTTCAGGGGTCTGGCTACACCTTC	CASSLVQGSGYTF
.	10	.	TRBV9	TRBJ2-5	TGTGCCAGCAGTGCGGAGACCCAGTACTTC	CASSAETQYF
.	13	.	TRBV10-1	TRBJ2-3	TGCGCCAGCAATGCCGGGGGCACAGATACGCAGTATTTT	CASNAGGTDTQYF
TRBD2	15	.	TRBV7-6	TRBJ2-7	TGTGCCAGCAGCCCAGGGACTAGCGGGTTGTACGAGCAGTACTTC	CASSPGTSGLYEQYF
.	15	.	TRBV7-2	TRBJ2-2	TGTGCCAGCAGCGTGCAGGGGCTGAACACCGGGGAGCTGTTTTTT	CASSVQGLNTGELFF
TRBD1	14	.	TRBV6-1	TRBJ2-1	TGTGCCAGCAGTGAAGGGACAGGCTACAATGAGCAGTTCTTC	CASSEGTGYNEQFF
TRBD1	14	.	TRBV2	TRBJ1-2	TGTGCCAGCGGCCCGGGACAGGGAAACTATGGCTACACCTTC	CASGPGQGNYGYTF
.	14	.	TRBV6-5	TRBJ2-7	TGTGCCAGCAGTTTTACATCGATCCACTACGAGCAGTACTTC	CASSFTSIHYEQYF
.	14	.	TRBV5-8	TRBJ2-4	TGTGCCAGCAGCTTGAGGGCAGGGTGGGACATTCAGTACTTC	CASSLRAGWDIQYF
.	17	.	TRBV7-9	TRBJ2-7	TGTGCCAGCAGTTTAGGAGGGGGAGGGACCCGAGGGGACGAGCAGTACTTC	CASSLGGGGTRGDEQYF
TRBD2	17	.	TRBV4-2	TRBJ2-5	TGTGCCAGCAGCCGGGGGGCTCTAGCGGGAAATCCAGAGACCCAGTACTTC	CASSRGALAGNPETQYF
.	12	.	TRBV5-1	TRBJ1-2	TGCGCCAGCAAGAAGGGGGACTATGGCTACACCTTC	CASKKGDYGYTF
TRBD2	14	.	TRBV18	TRBJ2-1	TGTGCCAGCTCAGGACTAGCGGGGGGGAATGAGCAGTTCTTC	CASSGLAGGNEQFF
TRBD2	16	.	TRBV27	TRBJ2-1	TGTGCCAGCAGTTTATTGACTAGCGGGAGTGGGAATGAGCAGTTCTTC	CASSLLTSGSGNEQFF
.	13	.	TRBV6-1	TRBJ2-5	TGTGCCAGCAGCCGCCAAATCCAAGAGACCCAGTACTTC	CASSRQIQETQYF
TRBD1	14	.	TRBV14	TRBJ1-4	TGTGCCAGCAGCCATACCGGGACAGGTGAAAAACTGTTTTTT	CASSHTGTGEKLFF
.	15	.	TRBV7-6	TRBJ2-5	TGTGCCAGCAGCGAAAAGGCAGGATACCAAGAGACCCAGTACTTC	CASSEKAGYQETQYF
TRBD1	14	few	TRBV6-1	TRBJ1-1	TGTGCCAGCAGTGCGGACAGGGGGGGAACTGAAGCTTTCTTT	CASSADRGGTEAFF
TRBD2	17	.	TRBV2	TRBJ2-3	TGTGCCAGCAATCGACTAGCGGGATACCCCCCTGTAGATACGCAGTATTTT	CASNRLAGYPPVDTQYF
TRBD1	16	.	TRBV5-4	TRBJ2-5	TGTGCCAGCAGCACGGGACAGAGAGGGGGAGAGGAGACCCAGTACTTC	CASSTGQRGGEETQYF
TRBD1	14	few	TRBV5-1	TRBJ1-6	TGCGCCAGCAGCTTGGGGACAGGGGAAAGTCGCCTCCACTTT	CASSLGTGESRLHF
TRBD1	15	few	TRBV11-2	TRBJ2-2	TGTGCCAGCAGCTTAGATCAGGACAGGGTACGGGAGCTGTTTTTT	CASSLDQDRVRELFF
TRBD1	16	.	TRBV5-1	TRBJ1-2	TGCGCCAGCAGCCCGGGAGGGACAGGGGATCCCTATGGCTACACCTTC	CASSPGGTGDPYGYTF
.	13	.	TRBV30	TRBJ1-2	TGTGCCTGGAGTGTAGGGATTTACTATGGCTACACCTTC	CAWSVGIYYGYTF
TRBD1	14	.	TRBV19	TRBJ2-5	TGTGCCAGTAGGGTGACAGGGGGCCGTGAGACCCAGTACTTC	CASRVTGGRETQYF
.	12	few	TRBV7-2	TRBJ1-2	TGTGCCAGCAGCTTAGACAGCCATGGCTACACCTTC	CASSLDSHGYTF
.	15	.	TRBV19	TRBJ2-2	TGTGCCAGTAGTTCAGGGGACTTTTTCGCCGGGGAGCTGTTTTTT	CASSSGDFFAGELFF
.	15	few	TRBV28	TRBJ1-2	TGTGCCAGCAGCCCCAGTGGGGGGGCTAACTATGGCTACACCTTC	CASSPSGGANYGYTF
.	18	.	TRBV4-2	TRBJ2-2	TGTGCCAGCAGCTCCCGTGGGGCCATAGAAACGAACACCGGGGAGCTGTTTTTT	CASSSRGAIETNTGELFF
TRBD1	15	.	TRBV5-1	TRBJ2-3	TGCGCCAGCAGCTTAAACCAAGGGGGCGCAGATACGCAGTATTTT	CASSLNQGGADTQYF
.	13	.	TRBV5-1	TRBJ1-6	TGCGCCAGCAGCCTAGTGGGGGGTTCACCCCTCCACTTT	CASSLVGGSPLHF
.	13	.	TRBV28	TRBJ1-2	TGTGCCAGCAGTGGAGGGAGTGGCTATGGCTACACCTTC	CASSGGSGYGYTF
.	13	.	TRBV28	TRBJ1-2	TGTGCCAGCAGTTTCGAGACACCACGGGGCTACACCTTC	CASSFETPRGYTF
TRBD2	18	.	TRBV11-2	TRBJ2-5	TGTGCCAGCAGCTTAGAGGGACTAGCGGGGCCTTCGACGAAGGCCCAGTACTTC	CASSLEGLAGPSTKAQYF
.	14	.	TRBV7-9	TRBJ1-1	TGTGCCAGCAGCTTAGTGGGGGGGATGACTGAAGCTTTCTTT	CASSLVGGMTEAFF
TRBD1	14	.	TRBV10-3	TRBJ1-1	TGTGCCATCAGTGAGTCGGGACAGGGGACTGAAGCTTTCTTT	CAISESGQGTEAFF
.	16	.	TRBV6-5	TRBJ2-3	TGTGCCAGCAGTTACGGAGCCGGGGGGCGCACAGATACGCAGTATTTT	CASSYGAGGRTDTQYF
TRBD1	15	.	TRBV11-3	TRBJ2-2	TGTGCCAGCAGTACAGGGGGCCTCGACACCGGGGAGCTGTTTTTT	CASSTGGLDTGELFF
.	12	.	TRBV6-1	TRBJ1-2	TGTGCCAGCAGTGATAACAGGGTCGGCTACACCTTC	CASSDNRVGYTF
TRBD1	16	.	TRBV7-2	TRBJ2-1	TGTGCCAGCAGCTTAGCAGGCAGGGGGCTTAAGAATGAGCAGTTCTTC	CASSLAGRGLKNEQFF
.	13	.	TRBV7-7	TRBJ2-1	TGTGCTAGCAGCCAAACGGTTAGCGATGAGCAGTTCTTC	CASSQTVSDEQFF
.	14	.	TRBV18	TRBJ1-2	TGTGCCAGCTCACCTGCTGACAGCTCATATGGCTACACCTTC	CASSPADSSYGYTF
TRBD2	15	.	TRBV5-1	TRBJ2-3	TGCGCCAGCAGCTTTAGCGGGGGGGCCTTAGATACGCAGTATTTT	CASSFSGGALDTQYF
.	13	.	TRBV7-9	TRBJ1-4	TGTGCCAGCAGCCTAATGGGTAGTGAAAAACTGTTTTTT	CASSLMGSEKLFF
.	17	.	TRBV18	TRBJ2-1	TGTGCCAGCTCACCAAGGAGTGCGGGGTCCTCCTACAATGAGCAGTTCTTC	CASSPRSAGSSYNEQFF
TRBD2	16	.	TRBV7-6	TRBJ2-3	TGTGCCAGCAGCTTATTGCGGGGGGCTAGCACAGATACGCAGTATTTT	CASSLLRGASTDTQYF
.	16	.	TRBV28	TRBJ1-1	TGTGCCAGCAGTTTACCCAGGGGAGGCATGAACACTGAAGCTTTCTTT	CASSLPRGGMNTEAFF
.	14	.	TRBV27	TRBJ1-6	TGTGCCAGCCGCCGAGAGGGTTCAGGCTCACCCCTCCACTTT	CASRREGSGSPLHF
TRBD1	17	.	TRBV7-9	TRBJ1-1	TGTGCCAGCAGCTTAGCTTTACAGGGGGCGGGGAGCACTGAAGCTTTCTTT	CASSLALQGAGSTEAFF
TRBD1	15	.	TRBV15	TRBJ1-4	TGTGCCACCAGCCTCGGACAGGGGAGGGATGAAAAACTGTTTTTT	CATSLGQGRDEKLFF